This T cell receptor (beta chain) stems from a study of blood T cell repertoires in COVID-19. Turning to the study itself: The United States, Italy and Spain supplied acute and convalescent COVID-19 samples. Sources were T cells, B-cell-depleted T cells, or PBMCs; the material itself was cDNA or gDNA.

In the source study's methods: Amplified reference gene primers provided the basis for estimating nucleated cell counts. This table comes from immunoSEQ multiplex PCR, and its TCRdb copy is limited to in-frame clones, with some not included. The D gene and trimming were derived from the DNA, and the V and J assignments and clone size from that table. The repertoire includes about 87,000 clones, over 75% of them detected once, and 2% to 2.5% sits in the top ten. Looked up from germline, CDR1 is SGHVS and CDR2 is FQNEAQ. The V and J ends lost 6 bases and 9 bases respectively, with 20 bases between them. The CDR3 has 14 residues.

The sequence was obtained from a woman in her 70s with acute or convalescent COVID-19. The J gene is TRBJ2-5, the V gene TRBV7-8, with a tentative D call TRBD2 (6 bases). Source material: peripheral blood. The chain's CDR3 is CASSLALTSRPQYF. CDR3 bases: TGTGCCAGCAGTCTAGCGCTAACAAGTCGACCCCAGTACTTC.